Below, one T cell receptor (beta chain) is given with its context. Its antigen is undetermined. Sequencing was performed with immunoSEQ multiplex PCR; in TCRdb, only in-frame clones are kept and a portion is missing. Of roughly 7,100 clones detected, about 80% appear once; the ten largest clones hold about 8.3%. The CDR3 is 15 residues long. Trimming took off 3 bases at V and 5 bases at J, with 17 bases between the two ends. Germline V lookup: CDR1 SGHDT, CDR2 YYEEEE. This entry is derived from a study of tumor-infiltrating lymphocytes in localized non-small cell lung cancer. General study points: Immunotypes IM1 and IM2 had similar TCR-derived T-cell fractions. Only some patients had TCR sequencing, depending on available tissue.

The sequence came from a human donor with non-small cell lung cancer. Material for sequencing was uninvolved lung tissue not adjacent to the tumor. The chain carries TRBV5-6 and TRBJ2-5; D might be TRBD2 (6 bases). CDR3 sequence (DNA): TGTGCCAGCAGCTCATCCGGAGGGGTGAGGGAGACCCAGTACTTC. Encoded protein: CASSSSGGVRETQYF.